Included here is one T cell receptor (beta chain) sequence, with context. This record comes from a study of T cell responses to AZD1222 COVID-19 vaccine. Only in-frame clones appear in the TCRdb table, and some are missing; sequencing was by immunoSEQ multiplex PCR. The sample has about 120,000 clones, more than 85% seen once. The germline V gene encodes CDR1 SGDLS and CDR2 YYNGEE. The V and J ends lost 0 bases and 5 bases respectively, with 18 bases between them. The CDR3 extends over 18 amino acids. The chain has TRBV9 and TRBJ1-6; no reliable D call. The sequencing used peripheral blood, collected on day 0 of AZD1222 vaccination. The receptor was isolated from an adult in good health. The CDR3 sequence: CASSVALTVLSDNSPLHF. CDR3 DNA sequence: TGTGCCAGCAGCGTAGCTTTGACCGTTCTCTCGGATAATTCACCCCTCCACTTT.